Below are 17 T cell receptor beta chains sequenced from a single sample in a study of PD-1 blockade in classical Hodgkin lymphoma. Each and every patient relapsed after autologous stem cell transplantation, and patients got differing brentuximab vedotin exposure. Sequencing used immunoSEQ multiplex PCR; TCRdb keeps in-frame clones, though not all of them. The sample lists about 97,000 clones, approximately 83% occurring once. The source material was peripheral blood mononuclear cells (PBMCs), sampled at baseline. These receptors originate from a human donor with classical Hodgkin lymphoma.

The rearrangement links TRBV18 to TRBJ2-7, with D unresolved. The V end was cut by 3 bases, the J end by 7 bases, with 10 bases between. Germline V CDR1 and CDR2: KGHSH, LQKENI. The CDR3 has 12 amino acids. The CDR3 sequence is CASSPNNWEQYF. The CDR3, as DNA: TGTGCCAGCTCACCCAATAACTGGGAGCAGTACTTC. The variable domain in full, with the rest retrieved from reference TRBV18 and TRBJ2-7, is NAGVMQNPRHLVRRRGQEARLRCSPMKGHSHVYWYRQLPEEGLKFMVYLQKENIIDESGMPKERFSAEFPKEGPSILRIQQVVRGDSAAYFCASSPNNWEQYFGPGTRLTVT.

The gene calls are TRBV2 and TRBJ1-1; TRBD1 might be the D (5 bases). Germline CDR1 is SNHLY and CDR2 is FYNNEI. The V gene lost 1 base and the J gene lost 4 bases, with 10 bases spanning the gap. This CDR3 region has 14 residues. The DNA of the CDR3 is TGTGCCAGCAGTGAAGGGGGCTTAGGCACTGAAGCTTTCTTT. This codes for CASSEGGLGTEAFF.

This chain uses TRBV2 with TRBJ1-4; D possibly corresponds to TRBD1 (5 bases). V lost 0 bases and J 5 bases, leaving 7 bases between the germline ends. The CDR3 contains 14 residues. The germline V gene encodes CDR1 SNHLY and CDR2 FYNNEI. CDR3 residues: CASSEARQNEKLFF. The DNA for the CDR3 is TGTGCCAGCAGTGAAGCCCGACAGAATGAAAAACTGTTTTTT.

J is TRBJ1-3 and V is TRBV6-5; D ambiguous. The CDR3 totals 14 residues. V lost 8 bases and J 0 bases, leaving 11 bases between the germline ends. CDR1 and CDR2 from the germline V gene are MNHEY and SVGAGI. The CDR3 DNA is TGTGCCAGCGGGAGGAGCGACTCTGGAAACACCATATATTTT. It is translated as CASGRSDSGNTIYF.

V is TRBV6-1 and J is TRBJ2-3; 8 nucleotides line up with TRBD1. Germline trimming cut 2 bases from V and 2 bases from J; bases unmatched to any gene: 3. CDR3 size: 15 residues. The germline V gene encodes CDR1 MNHNS and CDR2 SASEGT. In nucleotides, the CDR3 is TGTGCCAGCAGTGAATGGACAGGGATCACAGATACGCAGTATTTT. Protein sequence: CASSEWTGITDTQYF.

The chain links TRBV5-6 to TRBJ1-1; no clear D gene. This CDR3 comprises 15 residues. Trimming removed 1 base from V and 1 base from J, with 11 bases in between. Germline V CDR1 and CDR2: SGHDT, YYEEEE. CDR3 protein: CASSLIGFANTEAFF. The CDR3 nucleotides are TGTGCCAGCAGCTTGATAGGTTTTGCGAACACTGAAGCTTTCTTT.

J is TRBJ2-1 and V is TRBV5-1, with a tentative D call TRBD1 (5 bases). Germline V lookup: CDR1 SGHRS, CDR2 YFSETQ. V was pared by 6 bases and J by 5 bases, with 18 bases between. The CDR3 has 15 amino acids. The CDR3 protein is CASIPWLGVDNEQFF. CDR3 DNA: TGCGCCAGCATCCCTTGGTTAGGGGTGGACAATGAGCAGTTCTTC.

The gene calls are TRBV5-4 and TRBJ1-2; maybe TRBD1 (5 bases). There are 15 residues in the CDR3. Germline CDR1 SGHNT, CDR2 YYREEE (reference sequence). V dropped 4 bases and J dropped 0 bases, with 13 bases sitting between them. CDR3 in amino acids: CASSPGGKANYGYTF. DNA for the CDR3: TGTGCCAGCAGCCCCGGGGGGAAGGCTAACTATGGCTACACCTTC.

This clone appeared a few times. The chain combines TRBV7-3 with TRBJ1-1; the D is unclear. Trimming took 4 bases from V and 1 from J, leaving 7 bases between them. This CDR3 spans 13 amino acids. CDR1 SGHTA and CDR2 FQGTGA come from the germline V gene. The CDR3: CASSSLGNTEAFF. CDR3 DNA sequence: TGTGCCAGCAGCTCTCTAGGGAACACTGAAGCTTTCTTT.

There are a few counts of this clone. The chain couples TRBV7-9 to TRBJ1-2, with 9 nucleotides matching TRBD1. V was pared by 3 bases and J by 5 bases, with 13 bases of the junction left unmatched. The CDR3 length is 17 residues. Per germline, CDR1 SEHNR and CDR2 FQNEAQ (reference sequence). CDR3 sequence (DNA): TGTGCCAGCAGCTTCGGAGCGACGGGACAGGGCGCGTATGGCTACACCTTC. Protein: CASSFGATGQGAYGYTF.

The sample holds a few counts of this clone. J is TRBJ2-6 and V is TRBV9; 10 bases are a match to TRBD1. Germline-derived CDR1 and CDR2 are SGDLS and YYNGEE. The CDR3 is made up of 18 amino acids. Trimming removed 3 bases from V and 0 bases from J; junction bases left unmatched: 6. The CDR3 region is CASSAGDRGYSGANVLTF. The CDR3 DNA is TGTGCCAGCAGCGCAGGGGACAGGGGTTACTCTGGGGCCAACGTCCTGACTTTC.

This chain connects TRBV20-1 to TRBJ2-1; the D is unclear. This CDR3 region has 10 residues. Germline V gene lookup returns CDR1 DFQATT and CDR2 SNEGSKA (reference sequence). Trimming removed 4 bases from V and 8 bases from J, with 6 bases in between. The DNA of the CDR3 is TGCAGTGCTACAAGGGATGAGCAGTTCTTC. Protein product: CSATRDEQFF.

This chain connects TRBV9 to TRBJ1-6; 11 bases are shared with TRBD1. V trimming: 2 bases; J trimming: 8 bases; junction bases outside the gene matches: 0. CDR1 and CDR2 from the germline V gene are SGDLS and YYNGEE. CDR3 size: 14 residues. For the CDR3, the DNA is TGTGCCAGCAGCGTGGGACAGGGGGATTCACCCCTCCACTTT. Translation: CASSVGQGDSPLHF.

V usage is TRBV5-4 and J usage is TRBJ2-3; tentatively, D is TRBD2 (6 bases). The CDR3 extends over 15 amino acids. Trimming cost V 1 base and J 8 bases, with 17 bases left between them. Germline assignment: CDR1 SGHNT and CDR2 YYREEE (reference sequence). CDR3 amino acids: CASSLFGGSGVTQYF. CDR3 coding DNA: TGTGCCAGCAGCTTGTTTGGGGGGTCGGGGGTTACGCAGTATTTT.

The V and J genes are TRBV19 and TRBJ1-1, with D unclear. CDR1 is LNHDA, CDR2 SQIVND, per germline (reference sequence). Between the trimmed V and J ends, which lost 5 bases and 4 bases, there was a span of 14 bases. The CDR3 spans 14 residues. The CDR3 spells CASSPSIQGTEAFF. CDR3 DNA: TGTGCCAGTAGTCCTTCCATCCAAGGCACTGAAGCTTTCTTT.

This chain uses TRBV10-3 with TRBJ2-7; no definite D call. The CDR3 spans 14 residues. Looked up from germline, CDR1 is ENHRY and CDR2 is SYGVKD. Trimming removed 4 bases from V and 1 base from J, with 11 bases in between. The CDR3 is CAISATLLSYEQYF. The CDR3 DNA sequence: TGTGCCATCAGTGCGACCCTCTTATCCTACGAGCAGTACTTC.

This clone was observed a single time. The chain joins TRBV19 to TRBJ2-7; tentative D call: TRBD2 (6 bases). The germline V and J ends were trimmed by 3 bases and 6 bases, with 18 bases remaining between them. The length of the CDR3 is 15 residues. Germline V gives CDR1 LNHDA, CDR2 SQIVND (reference sequence). The CDR3 loop reads CASSITDTGVSEQYF. The CDR3 DNA is TGTGCCAGTAGTATTACGGATACGGGGGTTTCCGAGCAGTACTTC.